This T cell receptor (beta chain) emerged from a study of T cells and copy number aberrations in small-cell lung cancer (dated by TCRdb to about 2021). Background for the entire study: TCR repertoire sequencing was paired with whole-exome sequencing of the same tumor regions to relate T cell metrics to mutations and copy number aberrations. Tumor TCR data were available for more than 16 patients, and some 15 patients had TCR data from both tumor and normal tissue. The paper as a whole reports these results and caveats: Tumors had lower T-cell density, richness and clonality than adjacent lung tissue, though the difference in density was not significant. Every specimen was formalin-fixed paraffin-embedded tissue, a material known to introduce sequencing artifacts. Because surgical resection is uncommon in small-cell lung cancer, the study was limited by a small sample size, and the findings need validation.

For this clone: Its target antigen remains unknown. The input lacks base qualities; no much larger clone sits a single base away.

Donors were patients with limited-stage small-cell lung cancer who underwent surgical resection in Hangzhou, China, between about 2008 and 2020. Every donor went straight to surgery with no preoperative chemotherapy or radiotherapy, and no donor was given immunotherapy either before or after surgery. In the sequenced cohort of around 19 patients, every patient was either a smoker or a heavy second-hand smoker. Adjacent normal lung was taken at least 2 cm away from the tumor margin, and two pathologists confirmed by morphology that the adjacent normal lung was free of malignant cells. To characterize T cell repertoire heterogeneity, the study applied multi-region TCR-beta sequencing to resected limited-stage small-cell lung cancers and to tumor-adjacent lung tissue. Genomic DNA was extracted from FFPE tissue using the AllPrep DNA/RNA FFPE Kit (Qiagen). The junction shows trimming of 1 base on V and 7 bases on J, plus 8 bases between the germline ends. CDR1 and CDR2 are drawn from the germline V gene (reference sequence): LNHDA, SQIVND. The CDR3 holds 13 amino acids from the cysteine to the phenylalanine. Only the CDR3 region is kept as DNA, spanning 39 bases read in frame from base 1.

The immunoSEQ hsTCRB Kit, with multiplexed V- and J-gene primers, was used to amplify TCR-beta CDR3 regions from genomic DNA. Unique DNA barcodes were added in a second PCR, and the samples were pooled together with a negative control and a positive control. Pooled TCR-beta libraries were sequenced on an Illumina MiSeq with a 150-cycle paired-end protocol. In the source study's methods: Adaptive Biotechnologies processed the raw sequencing data into a report containing normalized, annotated TCR-beta repertoires. T-cell density was calculated by normalizing TCR-beta templates to usable DNA, with usable DNA estimated through amplification of housekeeping genes. Clonality was defined as 1 minus Pielou's evenness, while richness was a count of unique rearrangements. The immuneACCESS repertoire file appears here via TCRdb, limited to in-frame rearrangements. These files lack a portion of the clones; in checked studies, under half of the deficit traces to unresolved V genes, and the cause of the others is not known. From that table come the V and J calls and clone size; the DNA was used to work out D and trimming. The sample profile shows about 1,600 clones; approximately 83% of them were found once. The leading ten clones occupy approximately 7.1% of the sample.

The sequence links TRBV19 to TRBJ2-1; the D gene lacks a confident call. The receptor's source is a man in his 60s with small cell lung cancer. Material for sequencing was normal tissue next to the tumor. In nucleotide form, the sequence is TGTGCCAGTAGTATAGTTGGTGTAAATGAGCAGTTCTTC. Translation gives CASSIVGVNEQFF.